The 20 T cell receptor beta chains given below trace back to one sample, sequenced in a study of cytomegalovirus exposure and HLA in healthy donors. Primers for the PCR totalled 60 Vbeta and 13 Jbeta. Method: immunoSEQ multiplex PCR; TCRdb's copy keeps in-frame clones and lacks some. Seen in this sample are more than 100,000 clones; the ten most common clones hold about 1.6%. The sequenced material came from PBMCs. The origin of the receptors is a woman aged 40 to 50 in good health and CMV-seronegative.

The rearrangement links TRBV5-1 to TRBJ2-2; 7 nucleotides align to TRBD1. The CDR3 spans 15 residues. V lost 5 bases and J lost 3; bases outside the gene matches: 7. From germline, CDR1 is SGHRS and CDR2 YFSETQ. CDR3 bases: TGCGCCAGCAGTTTTACAGGGGACGACACCGGGGAGCTGTTTTTT. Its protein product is CASSFTGDDTGELFF.

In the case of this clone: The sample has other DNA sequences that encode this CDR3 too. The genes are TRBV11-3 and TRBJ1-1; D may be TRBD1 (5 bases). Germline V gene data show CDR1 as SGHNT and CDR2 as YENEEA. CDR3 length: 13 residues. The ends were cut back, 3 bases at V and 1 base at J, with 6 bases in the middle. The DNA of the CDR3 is TGTGCCAGCAGCTTTACAGGGAACACTGAAGCTTTCTTT. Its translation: CASSFTGNTEAFF.

CDR3 in amino acids: CASSLGQGVNEQFF. The DNA for the CDR3 is TGTGCCAGCTCGTTAGGACAGGGGGTCAATGAGCAGTTCTTC. This chain uses TRBV18 with TRBJ2-1; TRBD1 matches 10 bases. After removal of 6 bases from V and 6 bases from J, the junction contained 5 bases not matched to a gene. CDR1 is KGHSH and CDR2 is LQKENI in the germline V gene. The CDR3 totals 14 residues. The full variable domain, completed using reference TRBV18 and TRBJ2-1, is NAGVMQNPRHLVRRRGQEARLRCSPMKGHSHVYWYRQLPEEGLKFMVYLQKENIIDESGMPKERFSAEFPKEGPSILRIQQVVRGDSAAYFCASSLGQGVNEQFFGPGTRLTVL.

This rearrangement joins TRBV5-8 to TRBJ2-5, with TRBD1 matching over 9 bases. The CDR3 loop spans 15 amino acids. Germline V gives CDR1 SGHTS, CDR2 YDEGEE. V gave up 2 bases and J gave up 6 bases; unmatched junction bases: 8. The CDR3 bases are TGTGCCAGCAGCTTAACTAGACAGGGGGTAAAGACCCAGTACTTC. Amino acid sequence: CASSLTRQGVKTQYF.

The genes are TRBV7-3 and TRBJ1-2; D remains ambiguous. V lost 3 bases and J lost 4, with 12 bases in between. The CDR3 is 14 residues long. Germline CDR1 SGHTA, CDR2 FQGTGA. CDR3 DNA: TGTGCCAGCAGCTTGGACGGAGGATCCTATGGCTACACCTTC. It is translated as CASSLDGGSYGYTF.

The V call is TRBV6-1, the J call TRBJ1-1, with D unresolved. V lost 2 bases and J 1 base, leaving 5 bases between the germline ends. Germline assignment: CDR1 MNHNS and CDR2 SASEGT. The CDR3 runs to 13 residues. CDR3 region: CASSESGNTEAFF. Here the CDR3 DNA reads TGTGCCAGCAGTGAATCGGGGAACACTGAAGCTTTCTTT.

CDR3 protein: CASSLVQGQIGYTF. The CDR3 nucleotides read TGTGCCAGCAGTCTTGTACAGGGTCAGATTGGCTACACCTTC. This rearrangement joins TRBV6-6 to TRBJ1-2; maybe TRBD1 (6 bases). With 5 bases removed from V and 7 bases from J, the gap between germline ends came to 17 bases. Germline V gene lookup returns CDR1 MNHNY and CDR2 SVGAGI (reference sequence). This CDR3 has 14 residues.

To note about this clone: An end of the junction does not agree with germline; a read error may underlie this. This chain's CDR3 is CASLWTGSVANVLTF. The CDR3 coding sequence is TGTGCCAGCCTCTGGACAGGTTCTGTGGCCAACGTCCTGACTTTC. The chain uses TRBV6-1 and TRBJ2-6, with TRBD1 matching over 7 bases. The CDR3 runs 15 residues. CDR1 is MNHNS, CDR2 SASEGT, per germline.

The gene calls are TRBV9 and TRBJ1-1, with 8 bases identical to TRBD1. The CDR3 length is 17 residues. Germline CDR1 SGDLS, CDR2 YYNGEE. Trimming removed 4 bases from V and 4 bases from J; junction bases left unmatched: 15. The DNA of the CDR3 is TGTGCCAGCAGCCCTCACTCAGGGAGGACAGGGAGCACTGAAGCTTTCTTT. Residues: CASSPHSGRTGSTEAFF.

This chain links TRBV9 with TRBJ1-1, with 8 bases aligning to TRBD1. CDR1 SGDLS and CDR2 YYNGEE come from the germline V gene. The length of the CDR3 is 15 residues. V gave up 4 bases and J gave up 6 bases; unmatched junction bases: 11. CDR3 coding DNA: TGTGCCAGCAGCCTCACAGGACAGGGTCTGTCTGAAGCTTTCTTT. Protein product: CASSLTGQGLSEAFF.

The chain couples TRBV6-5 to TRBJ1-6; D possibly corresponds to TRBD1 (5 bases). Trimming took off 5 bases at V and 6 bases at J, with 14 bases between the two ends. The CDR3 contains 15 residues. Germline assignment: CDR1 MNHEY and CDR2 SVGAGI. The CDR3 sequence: CASSGGSGGNSPLHF. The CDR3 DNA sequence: TGTGCCAGCAGTGGGGGGAGCGGGGGTAATTCACCCCTCCACTTT.

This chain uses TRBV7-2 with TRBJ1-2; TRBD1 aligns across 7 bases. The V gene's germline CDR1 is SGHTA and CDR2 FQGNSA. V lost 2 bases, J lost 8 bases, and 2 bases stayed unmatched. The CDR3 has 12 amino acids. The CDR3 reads CASSLTGEGYTF. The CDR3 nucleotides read TGTGCCAGCAGCTTAACAGGGGAGGGCTACACCTTC.

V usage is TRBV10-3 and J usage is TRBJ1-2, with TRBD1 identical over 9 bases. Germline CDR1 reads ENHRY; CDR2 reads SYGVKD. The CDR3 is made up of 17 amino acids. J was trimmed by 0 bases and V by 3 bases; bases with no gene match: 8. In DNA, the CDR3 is TGTGCCATCAGTGACCTACCGGACAGGGGAACTAACTATGGCTACACCTTC. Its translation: CAISDLPDRGTNYGYTF.

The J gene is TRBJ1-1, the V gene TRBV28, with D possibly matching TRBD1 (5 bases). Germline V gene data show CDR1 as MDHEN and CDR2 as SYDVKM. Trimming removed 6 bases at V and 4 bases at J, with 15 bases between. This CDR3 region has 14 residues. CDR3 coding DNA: TGTGCCAGCAGGATGGGGGGGGTAGTCACTGAAGCTTTCTTT. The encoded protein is CASRMGGVVTEAFF.

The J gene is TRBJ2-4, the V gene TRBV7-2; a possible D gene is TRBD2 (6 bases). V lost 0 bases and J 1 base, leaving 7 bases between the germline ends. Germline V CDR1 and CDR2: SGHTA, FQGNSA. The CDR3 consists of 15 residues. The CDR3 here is CASSLAAGAKNIQYF. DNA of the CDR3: TGTGCCAGCAGCTTAGCGGCGGGGGCCAAAAACATTCAGTACTTC.

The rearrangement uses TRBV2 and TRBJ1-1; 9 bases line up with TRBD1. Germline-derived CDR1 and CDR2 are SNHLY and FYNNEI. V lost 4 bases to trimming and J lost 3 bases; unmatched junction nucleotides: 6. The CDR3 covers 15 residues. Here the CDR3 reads CASSVLQGADTEAFF. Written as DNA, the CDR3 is TGTGCCAGCAGTGTACTACAGGGGGCGGACACTGAAGCTTTCTTT.

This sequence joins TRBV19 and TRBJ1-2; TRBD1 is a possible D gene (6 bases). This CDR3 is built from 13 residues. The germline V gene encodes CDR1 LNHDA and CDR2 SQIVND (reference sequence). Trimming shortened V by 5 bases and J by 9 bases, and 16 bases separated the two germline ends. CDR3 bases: TGTGCCAGTAGTGTTTTATTACAGGGCCGCTACACCTTC. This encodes CASSVLLQGRYTF.

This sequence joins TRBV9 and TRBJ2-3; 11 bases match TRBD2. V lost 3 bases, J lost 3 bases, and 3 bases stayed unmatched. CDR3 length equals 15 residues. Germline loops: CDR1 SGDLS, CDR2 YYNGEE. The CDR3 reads CASSEIAGGTDTQYF. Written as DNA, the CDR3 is TGTGCCAGCAGCGAAATAGCGGGGGGGACAGATACGCAGTATTTT.

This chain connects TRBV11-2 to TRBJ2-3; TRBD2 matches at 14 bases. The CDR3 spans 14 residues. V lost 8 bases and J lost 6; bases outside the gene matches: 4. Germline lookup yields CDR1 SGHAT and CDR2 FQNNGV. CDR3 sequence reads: CASRLAGGPDTQYF. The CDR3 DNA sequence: TGTGCCAGCCGACTAGCGGGGGGGCCGGATACGCAGTATTTT.

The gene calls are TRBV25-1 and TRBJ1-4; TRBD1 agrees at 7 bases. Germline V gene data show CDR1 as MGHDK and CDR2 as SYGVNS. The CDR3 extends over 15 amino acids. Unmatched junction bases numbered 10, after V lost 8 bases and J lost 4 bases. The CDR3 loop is CASGSQGGFNEKLFF. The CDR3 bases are TGTGCCAGCGGATCTCAAGGGGGCTTTAATGAAAAACTGTTTTTT.